This T cell receptor (beta chain) was sequenced in a study of CD4 and CD8 cells across lung adenocarcinoma regions. TCRdb reprocessed the PCR reads with MiXCR, giving one entry per CDR3 protein. This sample has about 25,000 distinct CDR3 sequences, with 45% to 50% found just once. Donors had localized lung adenocarcinoma, a non-small cell lung cancer. This clonotype came up many times. The sequence was obtained from a male donor with lung adenocarcinoma. The CD4 and CD8 labels of this study may be unreliable. The sample consisted of CD8+ T cells from the center of a lung tumor.

This chain's CDR3 is CATKTKDNSPLHF. CDR3 DNA: TGCGCCACCAAAACAAAGGATAATTCACCCCTCCACTTT. This chain joins TRBV10-1 and TRBJ1-6; D uncertain. Germline V CDR1 and CDR2: WNHNN, SYGVQD (reference sequence). The CDR3 sequence is 13 residues long. The V gene lost 10 bases and the J gene lost 5 bases, with 12 bases spanning the gap.